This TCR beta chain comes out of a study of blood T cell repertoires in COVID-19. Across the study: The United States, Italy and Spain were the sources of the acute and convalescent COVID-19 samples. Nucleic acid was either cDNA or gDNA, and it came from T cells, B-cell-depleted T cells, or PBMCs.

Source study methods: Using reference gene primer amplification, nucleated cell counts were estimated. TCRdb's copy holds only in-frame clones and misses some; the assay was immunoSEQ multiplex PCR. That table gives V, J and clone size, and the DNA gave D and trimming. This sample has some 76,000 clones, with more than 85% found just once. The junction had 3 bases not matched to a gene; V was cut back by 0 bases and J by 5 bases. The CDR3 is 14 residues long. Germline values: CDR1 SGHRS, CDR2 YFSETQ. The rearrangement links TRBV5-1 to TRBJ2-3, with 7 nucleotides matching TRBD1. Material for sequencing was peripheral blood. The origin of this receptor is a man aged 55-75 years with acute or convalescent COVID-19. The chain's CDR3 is CASSLGGGEDTQYF. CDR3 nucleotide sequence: TGCGCCAGCAGCTTGGGAGGGGGCGAAGATACGCAGTATTTT.